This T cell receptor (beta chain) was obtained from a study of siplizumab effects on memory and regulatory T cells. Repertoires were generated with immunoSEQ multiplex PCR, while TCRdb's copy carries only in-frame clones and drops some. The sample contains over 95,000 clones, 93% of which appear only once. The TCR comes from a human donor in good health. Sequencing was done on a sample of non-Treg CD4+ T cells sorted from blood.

CDR3 loop: CASSFTGGADIQYF. Written as DNA, the CDR3 is TGTGCCAGCAGCTTTACTGGGGGGGCAGACATTCAGTACTTC. This chain uses TRBV7-2 with TRBJ2-4, with D perhaps TRBD2 (7 bases). This CDR3 has 14 amino acids. Germline CDR1 reads SGHTA; CDR2 reads FQGNSA. V lost 3 bases and J 8 bases, leaving 14 bases between the germline ends.